The next 10 T cell receptor beta chains were all read from a single sample in a study of Ad26.COV2.S vaccination and SARS-CoV-2 variants (dated by TCRdb to 2020 to 2022). The treatment or condition label of this sample denotes: some 20 received Ad26.COV2.S at low or high dose, single or two shots; roughly five received placebo; per-sample allocation not given. For vaccine and placebo recipients, the sequenced repertoires came from samples collected on day 63 after the first injection. The method was the immunoSEQ multiplex PCR assay. TCRdb carries this immuneACCESS record with in-frame sequences only. Its versions omit some clonotypes, under half of them owing to an unresolved V gene in the studies checked, with the rest unexplained. This sample is represented by more than 350,000 clones; more than 80% of them were singletons. Clones ranked in the top ten supply 12% of the sample. Sequencing used peripheral blood, obtained in a trial of Ad26.COV2.S vaccine versus placebo. All receptors derive from a person between 18 and 65 years old who received the Ad26.COV2.S COVID-19 vaccine or a placebo.

The chain recombines TRBV6-5 with TRBJ1-1; 7 bases match TRBD1. J lost 1 base, V lost 2 bases, and 1 base had no gene match. Germline CDR1 is MNHEY and CDR2 is SVGAGI. This CDR3 contains 14 residues. CDR3 region: CASSYGTENTEAFF. The CDR3 DNA follows: TGTGCCAGCAGTTACGGGACAGAGAACACTGAAGCTTTCTTT.

This rearrangement joins TRBV19 to TRBJ1-3, with D hard to call. The germline V gene has CDR1 LNHDA and CDR2 SQIVND (reference sequence). CDR3 size: 14 residues. V shed 9 bases and J shed 0 bases, with 12 bases lying between them. CDR3 region: CASAGGFSGNTIYF. CDR3 DNA sequence: TGTGCCAGCGCAGGTGGCTTCTCTGGAAACACCATATATTTT. Combining the CDR3 with reference TRBV19 and TRBJ1-3 gives the whole variable domain DGGITQSPKYLFRKEGQNVTLSCEQNLNHDAMYWYRQDPGQGLRLIYYSQIVNDFQKGDIAEGYSVSREKKESFPLTVTSAQKNPTAFYLCASAGGFSGNTIYFGEGSWLTVV.

The J gene is TRBJ2-1, the V gene TRBV5-8; the D gene could be TRBD1 or TRBD2 (5 bases each). Germline CDR1 SGHTS, CDR2 YDEGEE. CDR3 length: 15 residues. Trimming took off 0 bases at V and 5 bases at J, with 12 bases between the two ends. The CDR3 sequence: CASSLVGPAHNEQFF. CDR3 DNA: TGTGCCAGCAGCTTGGTGGGACCCGCCCACAATGAGCAGTTCTTC.

This chain connects TRBV25-1 to TRBJ1-5; 9 bases fit TRBD1. V was pared by 1 base and J by 9 bases, with 10 bases of the junction left unmatched. The V gene's germline CDR1 is MGHDK and CDR2 SYGVNS. The CDR3 consists of 16 residues. CDR3 bases: TGTGCCAGCAGTGAATCTAGTGGACAGGGGACCAGGCCCCAGCATTTT. Encoded protein: CASSESSGQGTRPQHF.

V and J are TRBV7-8 and TRBJ2-5; TRBD1 aligns across 8 bases. V lost 5 bases, J lost 4 bases, and 3 bases stayed unmatched. Germline assignment: CDR1 SGHVS and CDR2 FQNEAQ. The CDR3 runs to 13 residues. CDR3 loop: CASSETGVETQYF. The DNA of the CDR3 is TGTGCCAGCAGCGAGACAGGGGTAGAGACCCAGTACTTC.

This clone has only one observation. The rearrangement uses TRBV10-3 and TRBJ2-5; 10 bases agree with TRBD1. Germline lookup yields CDR1 ENHRY and CDR2 SYGVKD. V lost 5 bases, J lost 5 bases, and 8 bases stayed unmatched. The CDR3 runs 15 residues. The CDR3 is CAISKTGGEGETQYF. CDR3 in DNA: TGTGCCATCAGTAAGACAGGGGGCGAGGGTGAGACCCAGTACTTC.

This clone showed up just a few times. The chain couples TRBV5-4 to TRBJ2-3; no clear D gene. V was clipped by 0 bases and J by 6 bases, with 11 bases between them. The germline CDR1 and CDR2 sequences are SGHNT and YYREEE (reference sequence). This CDR3 region has 14 residues. CDR3 in amino acids: CASSLGLERDTQYF. DNA for the CDR3: TGTGCCAGCAGCTTGGGTCTGGAACGGGATACGCAGTATTTT.

V and J are TRBV6-5 and TRBJ1-1; 7 bases line up with TRBD1. The CDR3 is made up of 15 amino acids. The trim removed 6 bases at V and 0 bases at J, leaving 7 bases unmatched. Germline V CDR1 and CDR2: MNHEY, SVGAGI. The DNA for the CDR3 is TGTGCCAGCAGAACCCCGACAGGGCTGAACACTGAAGCTTTCTTT. This codes for CASRTPTGLNTEAFF.

This rearrangement joins TRBV6-2 or TRBV6-3 to TRBJ1-1, with D maybe TRBD1 (5 bases). Germline V gives CDR1 MNHEY, CDR2 SVGEGT. This CDR3 is 13 amino acids long. The germline V and J ends were trimmed by 2 bases and 6 bases, with 10 bases remaining between them. Here the CDR3 DNA reads TGTGCCAGCAGTTACCTTCAGGGCCCTGAAGCTTTCTTT. This encodes CASSYLQGPEAFF.

This clone is a singleton in its sample. This chain connects TRBV27 to TRBJ2-3; 8 nucleotides align to TRBD2. Germline lookup yields CDR1 MNHEY and CDR2 SMNVEV (reference sequence). The CDR3 loop spans 16 amino acids. V lost 4 bases, J lost 1 base, and 7 bases stayed unmatched. CDR3 sequence (DNA): TGTGCCAGCAGTTCCCGGGGAGCGGGAGGCACAGATACGCAGTATTTT. Translating gives CASSSRGAGGTDTQYF.